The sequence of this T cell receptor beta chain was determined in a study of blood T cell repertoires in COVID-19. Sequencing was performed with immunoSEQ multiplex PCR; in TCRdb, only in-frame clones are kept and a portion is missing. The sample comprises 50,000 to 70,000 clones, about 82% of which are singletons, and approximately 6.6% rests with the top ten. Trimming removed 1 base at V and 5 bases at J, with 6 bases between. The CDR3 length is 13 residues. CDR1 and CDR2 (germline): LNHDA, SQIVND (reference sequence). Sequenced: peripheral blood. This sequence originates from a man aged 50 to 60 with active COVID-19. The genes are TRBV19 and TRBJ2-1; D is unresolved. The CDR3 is CASSIGLDNEQFF. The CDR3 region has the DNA TGTGCCAGTAGTATAGGTTTAGACAATGAGCAGTTCTTC.